A selection of T cell receptor beta chains follows, all from one sample in a study of T-cell memory formation after mild COVID-19. TCRdb independently ran MiXCR on the 5' RACE reads; one entry per CDR3 protein. The sample consists of over 300,000 distinct CDR3 sequences, 20% to 25% of them appearing once. Input material: PBMCs or a T cell subset sorted from them (not recorded which). These receptors were collected from a man younger than 35 who had mild COVID-19 (a few samples of this study predate the infection). Cell type and time point are not known. The CDR3 runs from the conserved cysteine through the conserved F or W. The D gene is left open where the match is weak. Some rows mark clone size as missing; the rest say once, few, many or name a class of expanded clone.

D gene	J gene	clone size	V gene	CDR3 protein	CDR3 DNA
TRBD2	TRBJ2-1	NA	TRBV4-1	CASSQGGSGGTTQFF	TGCGCCAGCAGCCAAGGGGGTAGCGGGGGGACGACGCAGTTCTTC
TRBD1	TRBJ2-1	NA	TRBV5-1	CASSLEPGGPDEQFF	TGCGCCAGCAGCTTGGAGCCAGGGGGACCGGATGAGCAGTTCTTC
NA	TRBJ2-2	few	TRBV12-3/TRBV12-4	CASSLADWELFF	TGTGCCAGCTCCCTAGCCGACTGGGAGCTGTTTTTT
NA	TRBJ1-1	NA	TRBV11-2	CASSRTGLMNTEAFF	TGTGCCAGCAGCCGCACGGGGCTCATGAACACTGAAGCTTTCTTT
TRBD1	TRBJ1-6	few	TRBV12-3/TRBV12-4	CASSLQTGPNSPLHF	TGTGCCAGCAGTCTTCAGACAGGGCCGAATTCACCCCTCCACTTT
NA	TRBJ1-1	NA	TRBV18	CASSSTEGRLRAFF	TGTGCCAGCTCATCAACAGAGGGCAGACTAAGGGCTTTCTTT
TRBD1	TRBJ2-7	NA	TRBV2	CASRGTGGRYEQYF	TGTGCCAGCAGAGGGACAGGGGGGAGGTACGAGCAGTACTTC
NA	TRBJ2-7	NA	TRBV4-3	CASSQVRVSEQYF	TGCGCCAGCAGCCAGGTCAGGGTTTCCGAGCAGTACTTC
NA	TRBJ1-1	few	TRBV5-1	CASQPRPNLNTEAFF	TGCGCCAGCCAACCCCGGCCCAATCTGAACACTGAAGCTTTCTTT
TRBD2	TRBJ2-3	few	TRBV6-5	CASSRGGPPDTQYF	TGTGCCAGCAGCCGCGGGGGTCCCCCAGATACGCAGTATTTT
NA	TRBJ1-5	NA	TRBV15	CATSRAGQPQHF	TGTGCCACCAGCAGAGCAGGGCAGCCCCAGCATTTT
NA	TRBJ2-1	few	TRBV11-2	CASSLVSGGIVNEQFF	TGTGCCAGCAGCTTAGTATCCGGGGGCATAGTCAATGAGCAGTTCTTC
TRBD1	TRBJ2-7	NA	TRBV6-6	CASILGQGANEQYF	TGTGCCAGCATCCTCGGACAGGGGGCCAACGAGCAGTACTTC
NA	TRBJ2-6	NA	TRBV18	CASSQSSLSGANVLTF	TGTGCCAGCTCTCAATCCAGCCTTTCTGGGGCCAACGTCCTGACTTTC
TRBD1	TRBJ1-5	NA	TRBV20-1	CSASLRQGPNQPQHF	TGCAGTGCTAGTCTGAGACAGGGGCCCAATCAGCCCCAGCATTTT
NA	TRBJ2-3	few	TRBV15	CATFFGGRTDTQYF	TGTGCCACCTTCTTTGGGGGCCGCACAGATACGCAGTATTTT
TRBD1	TRBJ2-5	NA	TRBV10-3	CAIGTGVGETQYF	TGTGCCATCGGGACAGGGGTAGGAGAGACCCAGTACTTC
TRBD1	TRBJ2-5	NA	TRBV7-2	CASSLGGQTYQETQYF	TGTGCCAGCAGCTTAGGGGGACAGACTTACCAAGAGACCCAGTACTTC
NA	TRBJ1-1	few	TRBV7-9	CASSLGVKLENSEAFF	TGTGCCAGCAGCTTAGGAGTGAAGCTGGAAAACTCTGAAGCTTTCTTT
TRBD1	TRBJ1-2	few	TRBV3-1	CASSHTGEAYGYTF	TGTGCCAGCAGCCACACAGGGGAAGCATATGGCTACACCTTC
NA	TRBJ1-1	NA	TRBV5-1	CASSLDDTEAFF	TGCGCCAGCAGCTTGGATGACACTGAAGCTTTCTTT
NA	TRBJ2-2	NA	TRBV6-6	CASSGAFTGELFF	TGTGCCAGCAGTGGAGCCTTCACCGGGGAGCTGTTTTTT
NA	TRBJ1-2	NA	TRBV29-1	CSANAIAADGYTF	TGCAGCGCAAACGCGATCGCAGCAGATGGCTACACCTTC
TRBD1	TRBJ2-1	few	TRBV5-4	CASSIVGRGLLNEQFF	TGTGCCAGCAGCATTGTTGGCAGGGGGCTACTCAATGAGCAGTTCTTC
NA	TRBJ2-3	few	TRBV6-6	CASSYTGYPGSDTQYF	TGTGCCAGCAGTTACACCGGCTACCCAGGGTCGGATACGCAGTATTTT
TRBD1	TRBJ1-2	NA	TRBV7-2	CASSHRDRVDGYTF	TGTGCCAGCAGCCACCGGGACAGGGTAGATGGCTACACCTTC
TRBD2	TRBJ2-5	once	TRBV2	CASSREGEETQYF	TGTGCCAGCAGCCGGGAGGGGGAAGAGACCCAGTACTTC
NA	TRBJ1-2	NA	TRBV10-3	CAISGPTQGANYGYTF	TGTGCCATCAGTGGCCCCACGCAGGGAGCTAACTATGGCTACACCTTC
TRBD2	TRBJ2-3	few	TRBV7-2	CASSLVPPGRGGGGTDTQYF	TGTGCCAGCAGCTTAGTCCCCCCCGGGAGGGGCGGGGGGGGCACAGATACGCAGTATTTT
TRBD2	TRBJ2-1	NA	TRBV25-1	CASSVAGARNEQFF	TGTGCCAGCAGTGTAGCGGGGGCCCGCAATGAGCAGTTCTTC
NA	TRBJ1-1	NA	TRBV10-2	CASNGVVDTEAFF	TGCGCCAGCAACGGGGTTGTGGACACTGAAGCTTTCTTT
TRBD1	TRBJ1-5	few	TRBV6-6	CASRSPGQGARQPQHF	TGTGCCAGCAGGTCCCCGGGACAGGGGGCGAGACAGCCCCAGCATTTT
TRBD1	TRBJ1-5	NA	TRBV12-3/TRBV12-4	CASSLGTGAKSQPQHF	TGTGCCAGCAGTTTGGGGACAGGGGCGAAGAGTCAGCCCCAGCATTTT
NA	TRBJ1-1	NA	TRBV7-6	CASSDETPQAFF	TGTGCCAGCAGCGACGAGACCCCCCAAGCTTTCTTT
NA	TRBJ2-3	few	TRBV21-1	CASNTLRICVRCADTQYF	TGTGCCAGCAACACGCTTAGAATATGTGTTCGGTGTGCAGATACGCAGTATTTT
NA	TRBJ2-4	NA	TRBV4-3	CASSHLGLKKNIQYF	TGCGCCAGCAGCCACCTCGGACTGAAAAAAAACATTCAGTACTTC
NA	TRBJ1-4	many	TRBV7-9	CASSPRRETNEKLFF	TGTGCCAGCAGCCCTCGACGGGAGACGAATGAAAAACTGTTTTTT
TRBD1	TRBJ2-7	NA	TRBV2	CASKSGQGYEQYF	TGTGCCAGCAAGTCCGGACAGGGGTACGAGCAGTACTTC
NA	TRBJ2-7	few	TRBV6-5	CASSYSPGASYEQYF	TGTGCCAGCAGTTACTCGCCAGGGGCCTCCTACGAGCAGTACTTC
NA	TRBJ1-5	NA	TRBV12-3/TRBV12-4	CASSPGLRGPQPQHF	TGTGCCAGCAGCCCCGGACTGAGGGGACCTCAGCCCCAGCATTTT
NA	TRBJ1-5	few	TRBV4-3	CASSQSRVAGPQHF	TGCGCCAGCAGCCAGAGCAGGGTGGCAGGACCCCAGCATTTT
NA	TRBJ1-1	few	TRBV5-1	CASSLAWVTTEAFF	TGCGCCAGCAGCTTGGCTTGGGTAACAACTGAAGCTTTCTTT
NA	TRBJ1-2	NA	TRBV9	CASSSSRSGSYGYTF	TGTGCCAGCAGCTCATCTAGAAGCGGGAGCTATGGCTACACCTTC
TRBD2	TRBJ2-4	few	TRBV7-2	CASSSLAGGTENIQYF	TGTGCCAGCAGCTCGCTAGCGGGGGGCACAGAAAACATTCAGTACTTC
NA	TRBJ2-2	NA	TRBV29-1	CSVADLGANTGELFF	TGCAGCGTTGCGGACCTAGGCGCGAACACCGGGGAGCTGTTTTTT
NA	TRBJ2-7	NA	TRBV12-3/TRBV12-4	CASSSAGSVSEQYF	TGTGCCAGCAGTTCCGCCGGGTCCGTTTCCGAGCAGTACTTC
NA	TRBJ2-2	NA	TRBV18	CASSPRSSGELFF	TGTGCCAGCTCACCACGATCATCCGGGGAGCTGTTTTTT
NA	TRBJ2-2	NA	TRBV19	CASSIAPNTGELFF	TGTGCCAGTAGTATCGCCCCGAACACCGGGGAGCTGTTTTTT
NA	TRBJ2-3	NA	TRBV6-2/TRBV6-3	CASSYSVPITDTQYF	TGTGCCAGCAGTTACTCGGTGCCGATCACAGATACGCAGTATTTT
TRBD2	TRBJ2-7	NA	TRBV12-3/TRBV12-4	CASTRGLAYEQYF	TGTGCCAGCACCAGAGGACTAGCCTACGAGCAGTACTTC
NA	TRBJ1-4	NA	TRBV18	CASSSSGQKNEKLFF	TGTGCCAGCTCAAGCTCGGGGCAGAAGAATGAAAAACTGTTTTTT
TRBD1	TRBJ1-6	few	TRBV6-5	CASRAGQGYNSPLHF	TGTGCCAGCAGGGCCGGACAGGGGTACAATTCACCCCTCCACTTT
NA	TRBJ1-1	NA	TRBV5-1	CASSLQGSDTEAFF	TGCGCCAGCAGCTTGCAGGGGTCAGATACTGAAGCTTTCTTT
NA	TRBJ1-2	few	TRBV20-1	CSARSGANYGYTF	TGCAGTGCTAGATCGGGGGCTAACTATGGCTACACCTTC
TRBD1	TRBJ2-5	few	TRBV27	CASSFTGGETQYF	TGTGCCAGCAGTTTCACAGGGGGCGAGACCCAGTACTTC
NA	TRBJ1-1	NA	TRBV19	CASSEVRGQGTEAFF	TGTGCCAGTAGTGAGGTGAGGGGTCAGGGCACTGAAGCTTTCTTT
NA	TRBJ1-1	few	TRBV28	CASSQPGFMNTEAFF	TGTGCCAGCAGTCAACCAGGTTTCATGAACACTGAAGCTTTCTTT